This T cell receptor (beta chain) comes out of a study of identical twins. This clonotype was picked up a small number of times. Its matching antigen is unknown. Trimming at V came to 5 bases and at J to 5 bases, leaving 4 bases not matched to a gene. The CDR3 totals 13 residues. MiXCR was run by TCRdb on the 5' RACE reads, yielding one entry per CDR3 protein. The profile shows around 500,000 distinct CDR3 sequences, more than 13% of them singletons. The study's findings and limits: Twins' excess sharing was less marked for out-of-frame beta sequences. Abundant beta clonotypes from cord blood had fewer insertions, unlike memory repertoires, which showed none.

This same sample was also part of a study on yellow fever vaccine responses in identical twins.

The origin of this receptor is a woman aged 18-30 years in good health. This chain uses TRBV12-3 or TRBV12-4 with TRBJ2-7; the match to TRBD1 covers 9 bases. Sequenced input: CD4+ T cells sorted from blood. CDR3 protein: CASSRDREDEQYF. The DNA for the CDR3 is TGTGCCAGCAGTCGGGACAGGGAGGACGAGCAGTACTTC.